The rows below give T cell receptor beta chains drawn from one sample of a study of T cells in Graves' hyperthyroidism and ophthalmopathy. In TCRdb, the multiplex PCR reads were re-called with MiXCR into one record per CDR3 protein. This table has hundreds of thousands of distinct CDR3 sequences, just under 45% appearing once. The sample was peripheral blood or thyroid tissue (not recorded which). The receptors were gathered from an adult man with Graves' disease, either hyperthyroidism or ophthalmopathy (not recorded which). Each CDR3 is given with its conserved first and last residue. The D gene is left open where the match is weak. Not every row has a clone size; where given, it reads once, few, many or a size class.

D,V,J,length,size,CDR3,DNA
-,TRBV14,TRBJ1-2,14,many,CASSHWQGSAGYTF,TGTGCCAGCAGCCATTGGCAGGGGTCGGCGGGCTACACCTTC
-,TRBV10-3,TRBJ1-2,14,-,CAISEDRGNYGYTF,TGTGCCATCAGTGAGGATAGGGGTAACTATGGCTACACCTTC
TRBD1,TRBV5-1,TRBJ1-6,17,-,CASSLAWDRGRNSPLHF,TGCGCCAGCAGCTTGGCTTGGGACAGGGGTCGGAACTCACCCCTCCACTTT
-,TRBV29-1,TRBJ1-2,11,many,CSLSLGFGYTF,TGCAGCCTCTCCTTGGGGTTTGGCTACACCTTC
TRBD1,TRBV5-1,TRBJ1-1,13,-,CASSDRQGRGAFF,TGCGCCAGCAGCGACCGACAGGGAAGGGGAGCTTTCTTT
-,TRBV5-1,TRBJ1-6,13,-,CASTSGGGSPLHF,TGCGCCAGCACCTCGGGGGGAGGCTCACCCCTCCACTTT
TRBD2,TRBV20-1,TRBJ2-7,13,few,CSARVAGGGEQYF,TGCAGTGCTAGAGTCGCGGGGGGGGGCGAGCAGTACTTC
-,TRBV29-1,TRBJ2-5,16,-,CSVGGRGGGGGETQYF,TGCAGCGTTGGGGGGCGCGGGGGCGGTGGGGGAGAGACCCAGTACTTC
TRBD1,TRBV7-9,TRBJ2-6,17,many,CASSQTGVTSGANVLTF,TGTGCCAGCAGCCAGACAGGGGTCACCTCTGGGGCCAACGTCCTGACTTTC
-,TRBV12-3/TRBV12-4,TRBJ2-7,11,-,CASRRGGEQYF,TGTGCCAGCAGACGAGGGGGCGAGCAGTACTTC
-,TRBV24-1,TRBJ1-3,15,-,CATSETGTYGYTIYF,TGTGCCACCAGTGAGACGGGGACCTATGGCTACACCATATATTTT
-,TRBV20-1,TRBJ2-7,14,-,CSAGGGSGRYEQYF,TGCAGTGCAGGGGGCGGGAGCGGGAGATACGAGCAGTACTTC
TRBD1,TRBV6-5,TRBJ1-4,15,-,CASEPGQGSREKLFF,TGTGCCAGCGAACCGGGACAGGGAAGTCGCGAAAAACTGTTTTTT
-,TRBV11-2,TRBJ1-4,13,-,CASSLLHTEKLFF,TGTGCCAGCAGCTTACTACACACTGAAAAACTGTTTTTT
-,TRBV3-1,TRBJ2-7,13,-,CASSQATDYEQYF,TGTGCCAGCAGCCAAGCTACAGACTACGAGCAGTACTTC
TRBD1,TRBV12-3/TRBV12-4,TRBJ1-1,12,many,CASRDRGNAAFF,TGTGCCAGCAGGGACAGGGGTAATGCGGCTTTCTTT
-,TRBV29-1,TRBJ2-7,10,-,CSVREYEQYF,TGCAGCGTGAGGGAGTACGAGCAGTACTTC
-,TRBV12-3/TRBV12-4,TRBJ1-1,14,few,CASSKLAGDTEAFF,TGTGCCAGCAGCAAACTTGCAGGGGACACTGAAGCTTTCTTT
-,TRBV12-3/TRBV12-4,TRBJ1-1,15,few,CASIPSGRGSTEAFF,TGTGCCAGCATACCCTCGGGAAGGGGGAGCACTGAAGCTTTCTTT
-,TRBV7-9,TRBJ2-2,14,-,CASSFPVNTGELFF,TGTGCCAGCAGCTTCCCTGTGAACACCGGGGAGCTGTTTTTT
TRBD1,TRBV5-1,TRBJ1-1,17,-,CASSLLGQVGGNTEAFF,TGCGCCAGCAGCCTCTTGGGACAGGTGGGAGGAAACACTGAAGCTTTCTTT
TRBD1,TRBV7-6,TRBJ1-5,15,once,CASSSSGQGAETQHF,TGTGCCAGCAGCTCGTCGGGACAGGGAGCCGAGACCCAGCATTTT
TRBD2,TRBV5-1,TRBJ2-7,15,few,CAIKPHSGSSYEQYF,TGCGCCATCAAACCTCATAGCGGGTCGTCCTACGAGCAGTACTTC
-,TRBV7-6,TRBJ2-5,15,-,CASSLGSGFGATQYF,TGTGCCAGCAGCTTAGGCTCGGGATTCGGAGCGACCCAGTACTTC
-,TRBV20-1,TRBJ1-2,14,many,CSAIRQAGNYGYTF,TGCAGTGCTATAAGACAGGCCGGTAACTATGGCTACACCTTC
TRBD1,TRBV2,TRBJ2-7,15,-,CASSTRQGAPYEQYF,TGTGCCAGCAGTACTCGACAGGGGGCGCCTTACGAGCAGTACTTC
-,TRBV6-1,TRBJ1-3,12,-,CASSDWGNTIYF,TGTGCCAGCAGTGATTGGGGAAACACCATATATTTT